The entry below gives a single TCR beta chain sequence along with its context. Study processing details: Nucleated cell counts were estimated from reference gene primer amplification. Here immunoSEQ multiplex PCR was the method, and the copy in TCRdb shows in-frame clones only, minus some. That table furnishes V, J and clone size, whereas the DNA furnished D and trimming. The data contain roughly 250,000 clones, around 89% of them singletons. V was pared by 11 bases and J by 0 bases, with 11 bases between. This CDR3 is 14 amino acids long. CDR1 is LNHDA and CDR2 is SQIVND in the germline V gene (reference sequence). This sample stems from a study of blood T cell repertoires in COVID-19. For the study at large: Samples representing acute and convalescent COVID-19 were sourced from the United States, Italy and Spain. Sources were T cells, B-cell-depleted T cells, or PBMCs; the material itself was cDNA or gDNA.

Symptom resolution, clearance, or two negative PCRs marked donors in Cohort 3 as recovered. This sequence originates from a man aged 35 to 55 who had recovered from COVID-19. Sequenced input: PBMCs or T cells enriched from blood (not recorded which). The J gene is TRBJ2-6, the V gene TRBV19; tentative D call: TRBD2 (5 bases). CDR3 nucleotides: TGTGCCGGAAGAGCGGCCTCTGGGGCCAACGTCCTGACTTTC. The encoded protein is CAGRAASGANVLTF.